This T cell receptor (beta chain) was recorded in a study of T-cell reconstitution after alpha-beta-depleted transplantation in children. CDR3 size: 15 residues. V shed 3 bases and J shed 2 bases, with 8 bases lying between them. Unique molecular identifiers were incorporated into the prepared TCRbeta library. TCRdb fed the PCR reads into MiXCR, producing one record per CDR3 protein. The sample includes 450,000 to 500,000 distinct CDR3 sequences, approximately 12% of them seen just once. The sequenced sample was PBMCs from the stem cell graft donor, obtained from the stem cell graft. The rearrangement links TRBV12-3 or TRBV12-4 to TRBJ2-6; D remains ambiguous. This TCR came from a human donor who donated a stem cell graft to a child with combined immunodeficiency. As DNA, the CDR3 is TGTGCCAGCAGTTTTGGTAGGCCTGGGGCCAACGTCCTGACTTTC. It codes for CASSFGRPGANVLTF.